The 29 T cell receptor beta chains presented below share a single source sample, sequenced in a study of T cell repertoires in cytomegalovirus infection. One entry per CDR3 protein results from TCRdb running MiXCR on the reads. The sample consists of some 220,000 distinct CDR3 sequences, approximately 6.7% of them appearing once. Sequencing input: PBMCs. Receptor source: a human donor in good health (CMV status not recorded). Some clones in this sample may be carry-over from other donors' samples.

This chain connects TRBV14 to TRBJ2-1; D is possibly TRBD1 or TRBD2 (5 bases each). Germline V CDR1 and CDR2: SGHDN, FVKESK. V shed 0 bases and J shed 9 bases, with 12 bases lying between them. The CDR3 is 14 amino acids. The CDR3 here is CASSQERGWGEQFF. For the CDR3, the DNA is TGTGCCAGCAGCCAAGAGAGGGGTTGGGGTGAGCAGTTCTTC. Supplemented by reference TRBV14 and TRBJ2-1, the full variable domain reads EAGVTQFPSHSVIEKGQTVTLRCDPISGHDNLYWYRRVMGKEIKFLLHFVKESKQDESGMPNNRFLAERTGGTYSTLKVQPAELEDSGVYFCASSQERGWGEQFFGPGTRLTVL.

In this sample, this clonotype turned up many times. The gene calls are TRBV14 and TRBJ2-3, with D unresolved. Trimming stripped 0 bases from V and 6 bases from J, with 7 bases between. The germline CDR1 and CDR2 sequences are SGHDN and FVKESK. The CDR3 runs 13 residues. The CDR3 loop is CASSQDFDDTQYF. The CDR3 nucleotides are TGTGCCAGCAGCCAAGATTTCGACGATACGCAGTATTTT.

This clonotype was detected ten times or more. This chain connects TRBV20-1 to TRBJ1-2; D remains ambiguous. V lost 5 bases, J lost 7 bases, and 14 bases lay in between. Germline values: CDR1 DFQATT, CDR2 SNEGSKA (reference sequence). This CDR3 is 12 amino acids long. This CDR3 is CSAPRREGGYTF. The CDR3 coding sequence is TGCAGTGCTCCTAGGAGGGAGGGTGGCTACACCTTC.

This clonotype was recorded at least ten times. CDR3 coding DNA: TGTGCCAGCAGCGCCCGGGGTCTTCGCACAGATACGCAGTATTTT. This encodes CASSARGLRTDTQYF. V gene TRBV9 combines with J gene TRBJ2-3; possible D gene TRBD2, 5 bases. Germline assignment: CDR1 SGDLS and CDR2 YYNGEE. Trimming pared 3 bases from V and 1 base from J, leaving 12 bases between. The CDR3 spans 15 residues.

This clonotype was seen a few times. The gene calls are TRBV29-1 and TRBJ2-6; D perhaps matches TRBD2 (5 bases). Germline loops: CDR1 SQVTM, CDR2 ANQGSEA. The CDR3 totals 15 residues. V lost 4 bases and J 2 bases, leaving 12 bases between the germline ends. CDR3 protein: CSVAVGEAGANVLTF. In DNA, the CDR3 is TGCAGCGTTGCCGTCGGGGAAGCTGGGGCCAACGTCCTGACTTTC.

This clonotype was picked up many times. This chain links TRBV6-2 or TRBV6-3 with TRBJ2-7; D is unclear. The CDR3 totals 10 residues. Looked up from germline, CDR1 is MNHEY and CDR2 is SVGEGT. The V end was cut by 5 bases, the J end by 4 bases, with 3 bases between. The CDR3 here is CASSRYEQYF. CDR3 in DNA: TGTGCCAGCAGTCGTTACGAGCAGTACTTC.

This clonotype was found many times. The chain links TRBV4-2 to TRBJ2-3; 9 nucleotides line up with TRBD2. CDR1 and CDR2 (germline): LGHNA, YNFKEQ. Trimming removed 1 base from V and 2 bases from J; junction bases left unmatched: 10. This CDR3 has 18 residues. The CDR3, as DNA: TGTGCCAGCAGCCAAGCCCGCGCCGGGACTAGCAACACAGATACGCAGTATTTT. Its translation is CASSQARAGTSNTDTQYF.

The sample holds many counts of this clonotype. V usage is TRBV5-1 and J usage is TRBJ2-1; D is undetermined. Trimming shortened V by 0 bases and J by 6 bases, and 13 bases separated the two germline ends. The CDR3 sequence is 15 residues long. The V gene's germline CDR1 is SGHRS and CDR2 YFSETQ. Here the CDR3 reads CASSLDTGVVNEQFF. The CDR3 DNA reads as TGCGCCAGCAGCTTGGACACTGGAGTTGTCAATGAGCAGTTCTTC.

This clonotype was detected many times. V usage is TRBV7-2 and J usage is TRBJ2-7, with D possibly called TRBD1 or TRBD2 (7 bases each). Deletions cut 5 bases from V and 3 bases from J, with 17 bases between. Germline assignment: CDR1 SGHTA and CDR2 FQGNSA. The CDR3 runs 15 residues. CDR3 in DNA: TGTGCCAGCAGCGTCAGGGGGGGTTACGACTACGAGCAGTACTTC. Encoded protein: CASSVRGGYDYEQYF.

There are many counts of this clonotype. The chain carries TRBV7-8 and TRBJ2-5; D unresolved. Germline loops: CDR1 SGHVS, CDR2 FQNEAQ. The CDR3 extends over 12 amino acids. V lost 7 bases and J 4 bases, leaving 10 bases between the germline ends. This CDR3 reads CASTSGRETQYF. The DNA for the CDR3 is TGTGCCAGCACCTCTGGACGAGAGACCCAGTACTTC. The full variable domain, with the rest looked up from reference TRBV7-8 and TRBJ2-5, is GAGVSQSPRYKVAKRGQDVALRCDPISGHVSLFWYQQALGQGPEFLTYFQNEAQLDKSGLPSDRFFAERPEGSVSTLKIQRTQQEDSAVYLCASTSGRETQYFGPGTRLLVL.

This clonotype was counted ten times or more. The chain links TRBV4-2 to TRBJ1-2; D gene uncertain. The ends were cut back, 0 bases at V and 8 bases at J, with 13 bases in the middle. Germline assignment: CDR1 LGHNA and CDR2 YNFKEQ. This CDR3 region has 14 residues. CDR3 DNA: TGTGCCAGCAGCCAAGACTGGACCCCAGGAGGCTACACCTTC. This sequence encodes CASSQDWTPGGYTF.

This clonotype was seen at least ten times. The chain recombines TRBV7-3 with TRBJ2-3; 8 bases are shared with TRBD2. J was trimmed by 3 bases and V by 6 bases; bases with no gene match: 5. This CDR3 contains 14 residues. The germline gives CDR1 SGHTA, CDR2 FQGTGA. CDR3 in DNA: TGTGCCAGCAGAAGCGGGGGTGCAACAGATACGCAGTATTTT. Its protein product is CASRSGGATDTQYF.

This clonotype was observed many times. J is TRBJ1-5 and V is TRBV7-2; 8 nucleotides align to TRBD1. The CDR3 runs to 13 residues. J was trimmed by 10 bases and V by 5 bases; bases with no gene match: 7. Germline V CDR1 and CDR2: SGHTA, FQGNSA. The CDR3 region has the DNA TGTGCCAGCAGCCCAGGACAGGGAAGACCCCAGCATTTT. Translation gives CASSPGQGRPQHF.

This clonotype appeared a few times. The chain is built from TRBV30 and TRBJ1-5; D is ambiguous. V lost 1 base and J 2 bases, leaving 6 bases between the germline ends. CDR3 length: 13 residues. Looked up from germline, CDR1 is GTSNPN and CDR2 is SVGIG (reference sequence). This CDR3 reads CAWSASGNQPQHF. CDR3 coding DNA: TGTGCCTGGAGTGCCTCTGGCAATCAGCCCCAGCATTTT.

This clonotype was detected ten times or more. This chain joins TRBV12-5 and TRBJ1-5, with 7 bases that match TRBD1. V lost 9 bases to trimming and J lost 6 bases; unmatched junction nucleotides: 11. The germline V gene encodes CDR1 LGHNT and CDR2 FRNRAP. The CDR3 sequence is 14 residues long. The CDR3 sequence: CARQIGQEGQPQHF. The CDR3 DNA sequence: TGTGCTAGACAAATCGGACAGGAGGGTCAGCCCCAGCATTTT.

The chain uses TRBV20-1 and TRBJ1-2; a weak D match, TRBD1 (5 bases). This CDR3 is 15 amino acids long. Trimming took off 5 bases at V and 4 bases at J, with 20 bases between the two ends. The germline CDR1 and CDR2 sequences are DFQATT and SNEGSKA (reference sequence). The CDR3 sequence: CSAGPTRGATYGYTF. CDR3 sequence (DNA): TGCAGTGCTGGGCCGACTCGCGGGGCTACCTATGGCTACACCTTC.

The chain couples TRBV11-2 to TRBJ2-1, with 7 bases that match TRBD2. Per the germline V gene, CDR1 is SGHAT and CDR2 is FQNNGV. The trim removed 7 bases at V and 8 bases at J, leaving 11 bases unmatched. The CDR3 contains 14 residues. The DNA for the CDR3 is TGTGCCAGCAATGGGGGGGGAACCAGGTATGAGCAGTTCTTC. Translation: CASNGGGTRYEQFF.

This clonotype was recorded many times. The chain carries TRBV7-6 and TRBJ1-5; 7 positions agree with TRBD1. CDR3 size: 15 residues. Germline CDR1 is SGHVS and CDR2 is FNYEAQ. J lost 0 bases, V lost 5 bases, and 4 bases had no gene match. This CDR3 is CASSLGQNSNQPQHF. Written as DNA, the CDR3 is TGTGCCAGCAGCCTGGGACAGAATAGCAATCAGCCCCAGCATTTT.

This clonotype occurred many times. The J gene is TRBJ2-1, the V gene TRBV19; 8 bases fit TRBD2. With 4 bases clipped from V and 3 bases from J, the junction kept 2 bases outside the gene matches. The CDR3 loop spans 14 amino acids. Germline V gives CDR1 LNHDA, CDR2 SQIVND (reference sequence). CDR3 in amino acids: CASSTAGDYNEQFF. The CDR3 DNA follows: TGTGCCAGTAGTACAGCGGGGGACTACAATGAGCAGTTCTTC.

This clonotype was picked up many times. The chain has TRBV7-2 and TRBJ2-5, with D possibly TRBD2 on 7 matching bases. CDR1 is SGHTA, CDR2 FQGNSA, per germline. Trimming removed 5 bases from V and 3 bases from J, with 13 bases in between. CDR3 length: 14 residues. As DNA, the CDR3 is TGTGCCAGCAGCCGAGGGGGGGGGGAAGAGACCCAGTACTTC. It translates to CASSRGGGEETQYF.

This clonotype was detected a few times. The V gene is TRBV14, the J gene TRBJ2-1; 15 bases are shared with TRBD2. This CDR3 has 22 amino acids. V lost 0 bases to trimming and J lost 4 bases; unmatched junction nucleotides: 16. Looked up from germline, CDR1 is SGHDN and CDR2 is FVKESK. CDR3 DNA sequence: TGTGCCAGCAGCCAAGATCGGAAAAAATGGACTAGCGGGGGGGCGAATTACAATGAGCAGTTCTTC. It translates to CASSQDRKKWTSGGANYNEQFF.

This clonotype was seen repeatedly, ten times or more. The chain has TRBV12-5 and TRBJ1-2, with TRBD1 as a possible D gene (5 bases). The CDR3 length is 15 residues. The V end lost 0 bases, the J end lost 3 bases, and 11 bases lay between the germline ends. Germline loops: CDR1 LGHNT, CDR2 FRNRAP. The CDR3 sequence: CASGLVRGFDYGYTF. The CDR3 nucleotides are TGTGCTAGTGGTTTGGTACGGGGGTTCGACTATGGCTACACCTTC.

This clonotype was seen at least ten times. The CDR3 nucleotides read TGTGCCAGTAGTATAGATATAAGAGAAGCTTTCTTT. It specifies CASSIDIREAFF. The chain uses TRBV19 and TRBJ1-1; no clear D. Germline-derived CDR1 and CDR2 are LNHDA and SQIVND (reference sequence). Trimming took off 0 bases at V and 8 bases at J, with 7 bases between the two ends. The CDR3 covers 12 residues.

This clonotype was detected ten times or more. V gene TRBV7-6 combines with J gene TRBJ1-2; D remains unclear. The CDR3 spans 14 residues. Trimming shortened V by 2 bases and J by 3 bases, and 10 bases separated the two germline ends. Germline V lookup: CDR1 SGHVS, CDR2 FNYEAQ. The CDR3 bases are TGTGCCAGCAGCTTACTCCCATCCGACTATGGCTACACCTTC. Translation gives CASSLLPSDYGYTF.

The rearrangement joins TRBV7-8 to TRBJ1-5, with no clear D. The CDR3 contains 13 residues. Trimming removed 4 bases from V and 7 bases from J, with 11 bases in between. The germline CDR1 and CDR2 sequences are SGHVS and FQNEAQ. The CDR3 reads CASSSDIGQPQHF. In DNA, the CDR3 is TGTGCCAGCAGCTCAGACATCGGGCAGCCCCAGCATTTT.

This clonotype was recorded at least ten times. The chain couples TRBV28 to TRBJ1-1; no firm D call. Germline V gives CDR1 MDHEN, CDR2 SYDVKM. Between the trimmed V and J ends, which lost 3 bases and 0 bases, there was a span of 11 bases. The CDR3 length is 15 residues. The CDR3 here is CASSFTPRMNTEAFF. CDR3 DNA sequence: TGTGCCAGCAGTTTCACCCCTCGGATGAACACTGAAGCTTTCTTT.

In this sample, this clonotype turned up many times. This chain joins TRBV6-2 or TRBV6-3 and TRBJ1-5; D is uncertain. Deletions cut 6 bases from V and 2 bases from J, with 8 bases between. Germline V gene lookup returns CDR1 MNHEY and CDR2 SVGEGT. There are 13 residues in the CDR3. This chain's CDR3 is CASRDSGNQPQHF. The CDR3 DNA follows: TGTGCCAGCAGGGACTCGGGCAATCAGCCCCAGCATTTT.

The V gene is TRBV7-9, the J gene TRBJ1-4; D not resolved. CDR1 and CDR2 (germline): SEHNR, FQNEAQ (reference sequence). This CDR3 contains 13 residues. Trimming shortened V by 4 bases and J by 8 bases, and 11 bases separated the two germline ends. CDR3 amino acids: CASSSPREEKLFF. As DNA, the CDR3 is TGTGCCAGCAGCTCTCCCCGAGAGGAAAAACTGTTTTTT. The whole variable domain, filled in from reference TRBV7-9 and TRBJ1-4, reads DTGVSQNPRHKITKRGQNVTFRCDPISEHNRLYWYRQTLGQGPEFLTYFQNEAQLEKSRLLSDRFSAERPKGSFSTLEIQRTEQGDSAMYLCASSSPREEKLFFGSGTQLSVL.

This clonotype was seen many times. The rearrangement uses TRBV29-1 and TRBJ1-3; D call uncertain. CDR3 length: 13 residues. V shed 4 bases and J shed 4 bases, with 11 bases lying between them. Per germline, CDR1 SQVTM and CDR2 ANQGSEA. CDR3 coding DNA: TGCAGCGTTGCGTTCGGGAGAGGAAACACCATATATTTT. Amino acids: CSVAFGRGNTIYF.